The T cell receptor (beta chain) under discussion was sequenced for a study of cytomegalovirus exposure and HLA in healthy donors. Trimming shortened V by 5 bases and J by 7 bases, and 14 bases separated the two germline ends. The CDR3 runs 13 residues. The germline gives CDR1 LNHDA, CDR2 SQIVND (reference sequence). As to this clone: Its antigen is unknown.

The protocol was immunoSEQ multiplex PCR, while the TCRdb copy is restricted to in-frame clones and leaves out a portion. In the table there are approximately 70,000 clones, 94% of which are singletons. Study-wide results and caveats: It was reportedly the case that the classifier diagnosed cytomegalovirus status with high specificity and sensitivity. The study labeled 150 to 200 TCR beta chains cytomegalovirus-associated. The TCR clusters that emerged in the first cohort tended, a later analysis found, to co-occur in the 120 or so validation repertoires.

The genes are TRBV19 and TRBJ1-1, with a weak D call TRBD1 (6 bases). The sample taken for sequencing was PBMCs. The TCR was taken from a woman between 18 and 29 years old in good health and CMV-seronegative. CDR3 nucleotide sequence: TGTGCCAGTAGTCCGCTCAGGGGCGGTGAAGCTTTCTTT. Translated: CASSPLRGGEAFF.